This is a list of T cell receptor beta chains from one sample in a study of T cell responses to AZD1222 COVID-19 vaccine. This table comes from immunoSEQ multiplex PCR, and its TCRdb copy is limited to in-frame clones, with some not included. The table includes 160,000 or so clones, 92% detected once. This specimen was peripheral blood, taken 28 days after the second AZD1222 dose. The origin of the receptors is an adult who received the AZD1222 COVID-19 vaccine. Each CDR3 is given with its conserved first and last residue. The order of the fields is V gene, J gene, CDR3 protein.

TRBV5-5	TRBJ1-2	CASSLYSTGGRGYTF
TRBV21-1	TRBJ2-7	CASSKRGQGRSYEQYF
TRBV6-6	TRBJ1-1	CASIDRGLAFF
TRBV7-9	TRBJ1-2	CASSLARQGYYTF
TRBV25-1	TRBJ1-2	CASSEAGQGRGYTF
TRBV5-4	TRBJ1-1	CASSFRTEAFF
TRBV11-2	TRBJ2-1	CASSSPGGRSYNEQFF
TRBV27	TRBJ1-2	CASSLTPPGRYGYTF
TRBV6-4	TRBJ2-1	CASSRDSPYNEQFF
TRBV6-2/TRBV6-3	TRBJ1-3	CASSLTGNTIYF
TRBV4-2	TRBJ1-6	CASGDRGGSPLHF
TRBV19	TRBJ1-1	CASSVDSPIYTEAFF
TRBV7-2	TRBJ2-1	CASSLTGGADEQFF
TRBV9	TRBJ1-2	CASSVGTARNYGYTF
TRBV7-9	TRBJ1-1	CASSPRPDRANTEAFF
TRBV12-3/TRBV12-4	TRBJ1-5	CASSLRLNQPQHF
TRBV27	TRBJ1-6	CASSWLGGAALSPLHF
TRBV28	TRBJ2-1	CASSLGQAGLIPEQFF
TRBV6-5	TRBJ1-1	CASLRDRVKFTEAFF
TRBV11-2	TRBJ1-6	CASSGRERPNSPLHF
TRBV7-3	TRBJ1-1	CASSLLDRIMNTEAFF
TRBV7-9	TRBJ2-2	CASRSSNTGELFF
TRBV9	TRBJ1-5	CASIEPGLYSNQPQHF